Described below is a single T cell receptor beta chain sequence and its context. The target of this receptor is not known. Base quality data are lacking; no much larger clone is found one base away. CDR1 and CDR2 are read off the germline V gene as SGHTA and FQGNSA. Unmatched junction bases come to 5, with V trimmed by 1 base and J by 8 bases. Inclusive of the bounding cysteine and phenylalanine, the CDR3 is 14 residues long. Only the CDR3 portion is preserved as DNA: 42 bases, with reading frame beginning at the first base. Healthy HIV-negative adults with no recently reported acute infections or vaccinations were included as donors. Only Caucasian adults living in Nashville, Tennessee, USA were represented among the donors. CD4+ T cells were enriched by magnetic negative selection, after which naive cells were positively selected on CD45RA and the negative fraction was taken as the memory subset. Blood was obtained by leukapheresis, after which PBMCs were separated by Ficoll-Histopaque density gradient centrifugation and cryopreserved in liquid nitrogen vapor phase. Analytical flow cytometry was used to check the purity and quantity of each magnetically sorted T cell population. Genomic DNA was isolated from every sorted fraction and measured by UV absorbance on a Nanodrop 2000c.

This specimen comes from a study of shared clonotypes between healthy human individuals (dated by TCRdb to 2020 to 2022). In the study overall: The cohort comprised a couple of women and a few men aged 18 to 49 years. For each donor, CD4 naive and CD4 memory were each given three plates, CD8 naive was given two plates, and CD8 memory was given one plate. To estimate repertoire size and how much clonotypes are shared between individuals, the study performed deep sequencing of blood TCR repertoires from about 5 healthy adults. Different laboratories and diverse techniques were used to prepare libraries and sequence TCR repertoires, to increase sequencing depth and limit assay-specific biases. Per donor, leukapheresis produced somewhere between about 0.9 and 9.5 billion PBMCs. The investigation overall reported the following: The small number of donors limited the genetic and exposure-history diversity represented. Clonotypes shared by all four sorted-subset donors showed higher generation probabilities than non-shared clonotypes. Sharing across several donors was observed for around 5% of naive CD4, over 3% of naive CD8, about 2.3% of memory CD4, and over 0.3% of memory CD8 clonotypes. Based on pairwise subsampling, the degree of clonotype sharing among donors was expected to be affected by sequencing depth. Naive subsets generally had larger estimated clonotype richness than memory subsets. Sampling was limited to blood, and TCR repertoires in tissue likely differ from TCR repertoires in blood. Rarefaction of sorted-subset datasets indicated incomplete sequencing despite the large sequencing depth.

Using the deep immunoSEQ assay, TCR CDR3 regions were amplified from genomic DNA by multiplex PCR. Extracted genomic DNA from each cell subset was spread evenly across all wells of several immunoSEQ 96-well plates, with each plate serving as a replicate. For sorted subsets, roughly 200 ng of genomic DNA, equivalent to 25,000 to 35,000 T cell genomes, went into each replicate PCR. Purified libraries were measured with a Qubit 3.0 fluorometer, size-checked on a Bioanalyzer 2100, and measured again with the KAPA Library Quantification kit. Each immunoSEQ 96-well plate was sequenced on its own single-read 150-cycle Illumina NextSeq 550 flow cell. Turning to the authors' computational methods: Because only junctional sequences without quality scores were contained in the immunoSEQ output, filtering matching that applied to full-length reads could not be performed. Sequences were annotated with PyIR, a Python wrapper for IgBLAST v1.9, using IMGT germline references to assign V/J genes and CDR3. Reads were filtered out if the reads had weak V/J assignments (E-value above 1e-6), no CDR3, stop codons, out-of-frame junctions, or ambiguous translated residues. V3J clonotypes were defined by identical inferred V gene, J gene, and CDR3 amino acid sequence. Percentage overlap between repertoires was calculated by dividing the number of shared unique clonotypes by the size of the smaller repertoire. Three approaches were used to assess repertoire richness: RTK rarefaction, the Chao1 estimator, and Recon v2.1 estimates of unobserved clonotypes. Generation probabilities for all TCRbeta clonotypes obtained by the gDNA method from several donors were computed using OLGA. TCRdb retrieved this table from immuneACCESS and kept in-frame rearrangements only. Not all clones are present; in checked studies, unresolved V genes account for under half, and no reason is known for the remainder. V and J calls and clone size follow that table, whereas D and trimming were derived from the DNA. The sample table contains approximately 2.5 million clones; only one count was recorded for around nine tenths of them. The biggest ten clones account for 0.14% of the sample.

The chain is encoded by TRBV7-2 joined to TRBJ2-1; TRBD1 agrees with 7 junctional bases. Input material: naive CD4+ T cells sorted from blood. Explained via the paper, the cell subset or site label denotes: CD45RA+ positively selected. The sequence derives from a man aged 18 to 29 in good health. The DNA sequence reads TGTGCCAGCAGCTTAGATGCAGGGGGATATGAGCAGTTCTTC. This yields the protein CASSLDAGGYEQFF.